This entry is about one TCR beta chain. No antigen is known for it. No much larger clone exists at a distance of one base, and base qualities are not known. These data come from a study of blood T cell repertoires in COVID-19 (dated by TCRdb to about 2020). A note on the overall study: Collaborator samples came from the United States, Italy and Spain and covered acute and convalescent phases of COVID-19. The prospective study material was composed of cDNA or gDNA derived from T cells, B-cell-depleted T cells, or PBMCs. The dataset comprised deeply sampled blood TCRbeta repertoires from subjects exposed to, actively infected with, or recovered from COVID-19. A freely available public database, intended as a resource for researchers studying the immune response to SARS-CoV-2, is where the repertoires were released. The samples were drawn from the first 160 participants of the ongoing ImmuneRACE study and from 1,254 subjects provided by 6 global collaborators. Sample metadata almost always included a de-identified subject ID, COVID-19 status, age in years and sex. Where available, HLA class I and class II types were taken from metadata supplied by the sample provider and were not determined by assay-based typing.

The collaborating institutions used their own protocols to collect whole blood in K2EDTA tubes. For TCRbeta analysis, collaborators shipped samples in one of three forms: frozen whole blood, isolated PBMCs, or DNA extracted from either of those sample types. TCRbeta CDR3 regions were amplified from genomic DNA using the immunoSEQ Assay, a bias-controlled multiplex PCR. The authors' analysis ran thus. Within the assay, amplification of reference gene primers was used to estimate how many nucleated cells each sample contained. Sequence reads were collapsed and filtered to measure the absolute abundance of every unique TCRbeta CDR3 rearrangement. Productive Simpson clonality was computed per sample as the square root of Simpson's diversity index over productive rearrangements. In TCRdb, the immuneACCESS table is reduced to in-frame sequences with V and J assigned. These tables do not hold every clone; where another copy was compared, an unresolved V gene accounts for under half, and the others remain unexplained. The V and J calls and clone size were taken over from that table, and D and trimming were inferred from the DNA. Within this sample are tens of thousands of clones, with around nine tenths of them counted one time only. In total, the top ten clones hold 13% to 15% of the sample.

Overall study outcomes, separate from this receptor: The quantity of clinical and demographic metadata differed by source and by participant and was supplied without curation.

Via the germline V gene (reference sequence), CDR1 is SGHNT and CDR2 YYREEE. Including cysteine and phenylalanine, the CDR3 has 17 amino acids. Left in the record is the CDR3 DNA by itself, 51 bases read in frame from the first base. V is clipped by 0 bases and J by 0 bases, and the sequence between their germline boundaries is 14 bases long. This TCR came from a human donor with active COVID-19. The donor label of this sample is uncertain. The chain is assembled from TRBV5-4 and TRBJ2-3; TRBD2 is possibly the D segment (6 matching bases). The specimen was peripheral blood. The CDR3 corresponds to CASSLGGVGPSTDTQYF. The DNA sequence is as follows: TGTGCCAGCAGCTTGGGGGGGGTAGGGCCTAGCACAGATACGCAGTATTTT.